This entry concerns a single T cell receptor (beta chain). Its antigen specificity is not known. No base-level quality is on record; no much larger clone is a single base apart. Other DNA sequences within the sample encode an identical CDR3. The data stem from a study of shared clonotypes between healthy human individuals (dated by TCRdb to 2020 to 2022). The study in broad terms: The cohort included three men and a couple of women between 18 and 49 years of age. To estimate repertoire size and how much clonotypes are shared between individuals, the study performed deep sequencing of blood TCR repertoires from roughly five healthy adults. Per donor, leukapheresis produced somewhere between about 0.94 and 8.9 billion PBMCs. For each donor, CD4 naive and CD4 memory were each run on three plates, CD8 naive on two plates, and CD8 memory on one plate. To increase sequencing depth and limit assay-specific biases, TCR repertoire library preparation and sequencing were carried out by different laboratories using diverse techniques.

There are 12 amino acids in the CDR3, from cysteine to phenylalanine inclusive. Only the CDR3 portion is preserved as DNA: 36 bases, with reading frame beginning at the first base. CDR1 and CDR2 are drawn from the germline V gene: LGHNA, YSLEER. V is reduced by 0 bases and J by 4 bases, leaving a spacing of 3 bases between them. Using the deep immunoSEQ assay, multiplex PCR amplified TCR CDR3 regions from genomic DNA. Extracted genomic DNA from each cell subset was spread evenly across all wells of several immunoSEQ 96-well plates, with each plate serving as a replicate. For sorted subsets, each replicate PCR was loaded with 150 to 250 ng genomic DNA, equivalent to 25,000 to 30,000 T cell genomes. The purified libraries were quantified using a Qubit 3.0 fluorometer, sized with a Bioanalyzer 2100, and then quantified again using the KAPA Library Quantification kit. Each immunoSEQ 96-well plate was sequenced on its own single-read 150-cycle Illumina NextSeq 550 flow cell. Regarding the original processing steps: Because the immunoSEQ output included only junctional sequences and no quality scores, the filtering could not be the same as the filtering used for full-length reads. To assign V/J genes and CDR3, sequences were annotated against IMGT germline references using PyIR, a Python wrapper for IgBLAST v1.9. Reads were removed for weak V/J assignments (E-value above 1e-6), missing CDR3, stop codons, out-of-frame junctions, or ambiguous translated residues. A V3J clonotype was defined by an identical inferred V gene, J gene, and CDR3 amino acid sequence. Percentage overlap between repertoires was computed as shared unique clonotypes divided by the size of the smaller repertoire. Richness of each repertoire was evaluated using RTK rarefaction, the Chao1 estimator, and Recon v2.1 estimates of unobserved clonotypes. OLGA was used to compute generation probabilities for all TCRbeta clonotypes that the gDNA method yielded from a handful of donors. TCRdb obtained this table from immuneACCESS and retained in-frame rearrangements with V and J assigned. These tables miss some clones; where compared with another copy, unresolved V genes account for less than half of the shortfall, and the remainder is unexplained. That table gives V, J and clone size, and the DNA gave D and trimming. This sample has 2 million to 2.5 million clones in its table, and 90% to 96% of those were observed once. The ten largest clones add up to 0.1% to 0.15% of the sample.

The donors were healthy, HIV-negative adults who had no recently reported acute infections or vaccinations. Only Caucasian adults living in Nashville, Tennessee, USA were represented among the donors. CD4+ T cells were enriched by magnetic negative selection, after which naive cells were positively selected on CD45RA and the negative fraction was taken as the memory subset. Blood was obtained by leukapheresis, after which PBMCs were separated by Ficoll-Histopaque density gradient centrifugation and cryopreserved in liquid nitrogen vapor phase. Purity and quantity of every magnetically sorted T cell population were checked by analytical flow cytometry. From each sorted fraction, genomic DNA was isolated and quantified by UV absorbance on a Nanodrop 2000c. Overall study outcomes, separate from this receptor: The small number of donors limited the genetic and exposure-history diversity represented. Incomplete sequencing was indicated by rarefaction of sorted-subset datasets, despite the large sequencing depth. About 5% of naive CD4, around 3.5% of naive CD8, roughly 2.4% of memory CD4, and approximately 0.39% of memory CD8 clonotypes were shared across four donors. Pairwise subsampling indicated that sequencing depth was expected to affect the degree of clonotype sharing among donors. Only blood was sampled, and tissue TCR repertoires likely differ from those in blood. Compared with non-shared clonotypes, clonotypes shared by all four sorted-subset donors had higher generation probabilities. Larger estimated clonotype richness was generally found for naive subsets than for memory subsets.

This receptor was taken from a man younger than 30 in good health. The chain uses TRBV4-3 and TRBJ1-2; too little of a D gene remains to name it. Source material: naive CD4+ T cells sorted from blood. The cell subset or site label on this specimen signifies: CD45RA+ positively selected. The CDR3 here reads CASSQDLYGYTF. Here is the DNA: TGCGCCAGCAGCCAAGACCTCTATGGCTACACCTTC.